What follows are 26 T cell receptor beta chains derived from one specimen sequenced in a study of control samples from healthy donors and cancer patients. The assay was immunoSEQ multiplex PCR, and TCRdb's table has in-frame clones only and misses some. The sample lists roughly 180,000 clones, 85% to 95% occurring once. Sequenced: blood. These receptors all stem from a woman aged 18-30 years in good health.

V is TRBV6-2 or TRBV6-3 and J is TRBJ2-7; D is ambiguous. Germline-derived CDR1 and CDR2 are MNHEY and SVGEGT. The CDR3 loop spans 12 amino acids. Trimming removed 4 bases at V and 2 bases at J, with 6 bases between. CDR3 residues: CASSFAPYEQYF. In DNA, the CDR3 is TGTGCCAGCAGTTTCGCGCCCTACGAGCAGTACTTC.

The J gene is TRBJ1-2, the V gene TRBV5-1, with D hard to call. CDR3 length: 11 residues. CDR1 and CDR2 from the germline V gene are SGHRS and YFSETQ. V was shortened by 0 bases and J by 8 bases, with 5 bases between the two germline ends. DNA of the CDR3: TGCGCCAGCAGCTTGGACAGAGGCTACACCTTC. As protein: CASSLDRGYTF.

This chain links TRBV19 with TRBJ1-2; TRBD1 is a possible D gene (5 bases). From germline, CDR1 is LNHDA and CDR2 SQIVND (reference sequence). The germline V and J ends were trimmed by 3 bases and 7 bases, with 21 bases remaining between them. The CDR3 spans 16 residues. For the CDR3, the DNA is TGTGCCAGTAGTATGATCAGGCCCCGGGGGTGGTTTGGCTACACCTTC. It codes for CASSMIRPRGWFGYTF.

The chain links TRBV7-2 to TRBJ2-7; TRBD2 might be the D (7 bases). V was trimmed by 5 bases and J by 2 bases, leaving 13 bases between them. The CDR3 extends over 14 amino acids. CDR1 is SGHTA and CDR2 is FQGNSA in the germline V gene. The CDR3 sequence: CASSASGTPYEQYF. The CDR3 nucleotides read TGTGCCAGCAGCGCCAGCGGGACACCCTACGAGCAGTACTTC.

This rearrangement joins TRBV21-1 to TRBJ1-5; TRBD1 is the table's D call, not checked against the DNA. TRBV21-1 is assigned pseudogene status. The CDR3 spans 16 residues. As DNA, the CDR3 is TGTGCCAGCAGCGTCCGGACAGGGTTTTCTAATCAGCCCCAGCATTTT. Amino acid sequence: CASSVRTGFSNQPQHF.

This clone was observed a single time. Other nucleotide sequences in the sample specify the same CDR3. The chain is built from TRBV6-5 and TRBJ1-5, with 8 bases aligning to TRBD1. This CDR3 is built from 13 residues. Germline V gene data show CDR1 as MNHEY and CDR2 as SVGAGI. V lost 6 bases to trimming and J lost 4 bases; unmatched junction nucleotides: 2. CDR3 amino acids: CASSRTGNQPQHF. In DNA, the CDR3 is TGTGCCAGCAGCCGGACAGGGAATCAGCCCCAGCATTTT.

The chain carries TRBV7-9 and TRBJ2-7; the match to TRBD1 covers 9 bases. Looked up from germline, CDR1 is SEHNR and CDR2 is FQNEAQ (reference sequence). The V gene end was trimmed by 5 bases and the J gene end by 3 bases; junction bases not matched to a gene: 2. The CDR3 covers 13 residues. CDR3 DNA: TGTGCCAGCAGCCGACAGGGGGGCTACGAGCAGTACTTC. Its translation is CASSRQGGYEQYF. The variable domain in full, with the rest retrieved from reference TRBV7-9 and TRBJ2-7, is DTGVSQNPRHKITKRGQNVTFRCDPISEHNRLYWYRQTLGQGPEFLTYFQNEAQLEKSRLLSDRFSAERPKGSFSTLEIQRTEQGDSAMYLCASSRQGGYEQYFGPGTRLTVT.

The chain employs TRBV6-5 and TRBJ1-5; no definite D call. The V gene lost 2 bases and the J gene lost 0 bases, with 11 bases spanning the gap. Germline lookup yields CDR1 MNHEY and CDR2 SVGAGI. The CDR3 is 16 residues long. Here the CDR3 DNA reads TGTGCCAGCAGTTACGTGACGTCAGATAGCAATCAGCCCCAGCATTTT. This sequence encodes CASSYVTSDSNQPQHF.

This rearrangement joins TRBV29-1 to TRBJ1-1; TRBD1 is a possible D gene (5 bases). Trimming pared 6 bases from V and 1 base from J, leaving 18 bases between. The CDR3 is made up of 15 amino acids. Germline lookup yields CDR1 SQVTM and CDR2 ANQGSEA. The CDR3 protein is CSVVGTVLRNTEAFF. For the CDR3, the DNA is TGCAGCGTCGTCGGGACGGTTTTGCGGAACACTGAAGCTTTCTTT. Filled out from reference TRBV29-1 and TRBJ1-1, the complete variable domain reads SAVISQKPSRDICQRGTSLTIQCQVDSQVTMMFWYRQQPGQSLTLIATANQGSEATYESGFVIDKFPISRPNLTFSTLTVSNMSPEDSSIYLCSVVGTVLRNTEAFFGQGTRLTVV.

The CDR3: CASSVGAGLNEKLFF. The CDR3 DNA reads as TGTGCCAGCAGCGTAGGCGCAGGCCTTAATGAAAAACTGTTTTTT. The chain couples TRBV9 to TRBJ1-4, with D unclear. The length of the CDR3 is 15 residues. V was pared by 0 bases and J by 4 bases, with 10 bases between. CDR1 SGDLS and CDR2 YYNGEE come from the germline V gene.

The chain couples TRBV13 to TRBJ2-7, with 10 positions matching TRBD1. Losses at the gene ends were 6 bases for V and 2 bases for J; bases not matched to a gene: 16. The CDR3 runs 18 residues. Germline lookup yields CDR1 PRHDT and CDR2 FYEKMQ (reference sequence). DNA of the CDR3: TGTGCCAGCAGGCTCAGAACGAGCGGGACAGGGGACCCCTACGAGCAGTACTTC. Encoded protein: CASRLRTSGTGDPYEQYF.

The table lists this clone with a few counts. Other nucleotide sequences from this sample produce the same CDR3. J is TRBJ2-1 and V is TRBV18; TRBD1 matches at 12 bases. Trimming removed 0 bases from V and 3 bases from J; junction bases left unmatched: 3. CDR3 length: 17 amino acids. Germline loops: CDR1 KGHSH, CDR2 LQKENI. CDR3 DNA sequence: TGTGCCAGCTCACCACCCGGGACAGGGGGCGGCTACAATGAGCAGTTCTTC. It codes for CASSPPGTGGGYNEQFF.

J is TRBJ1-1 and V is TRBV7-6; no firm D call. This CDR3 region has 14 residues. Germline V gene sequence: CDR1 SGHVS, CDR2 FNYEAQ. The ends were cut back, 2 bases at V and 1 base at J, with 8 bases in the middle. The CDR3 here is CASSLTPANTEAFF. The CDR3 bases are TGTGCCAGCAGCTTAACGCCAGCGAACACTGAAGCTTTCTTT.

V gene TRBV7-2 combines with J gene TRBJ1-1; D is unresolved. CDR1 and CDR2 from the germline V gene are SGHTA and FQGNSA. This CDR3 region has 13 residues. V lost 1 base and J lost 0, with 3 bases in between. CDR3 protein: CASSLEMNTEAFF. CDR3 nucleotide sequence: TGTGCCAGCAGCTTAGAGATGAACACTGAAGCTTTCTTT.

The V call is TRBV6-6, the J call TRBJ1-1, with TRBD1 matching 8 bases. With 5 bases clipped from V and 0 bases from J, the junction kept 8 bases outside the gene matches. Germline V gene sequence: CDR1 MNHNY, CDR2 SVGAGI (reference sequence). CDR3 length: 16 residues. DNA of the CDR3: TGTGCCAGCAGTAACCCCCGACAGGGGATGAACACTGAAGCTTTCTTT. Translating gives CASSNPRQGMNTEAFF.

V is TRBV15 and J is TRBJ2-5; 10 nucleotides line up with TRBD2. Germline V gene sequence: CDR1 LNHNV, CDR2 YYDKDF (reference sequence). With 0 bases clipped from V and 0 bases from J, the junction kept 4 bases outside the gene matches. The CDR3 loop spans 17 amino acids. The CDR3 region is CATSRDSTSGYQETQYF. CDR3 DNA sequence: TGTGCCACCAGCAGAGATTCGACTAGCGGGTACCAAGAGACCCAGTACTTC.

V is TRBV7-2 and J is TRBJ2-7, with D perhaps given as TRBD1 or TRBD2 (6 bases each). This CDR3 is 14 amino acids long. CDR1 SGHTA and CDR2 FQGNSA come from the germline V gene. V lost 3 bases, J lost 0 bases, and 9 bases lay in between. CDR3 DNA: TGTGCCAGCAGCTTCGGGGGCGACTCCTACGAGCAGTACTTC. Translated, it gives CASSFGGDSYEQYF. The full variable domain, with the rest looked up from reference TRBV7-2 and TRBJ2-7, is GAGVSQSPSNKVTEKGKDVELRCDPISGHTALYWYRQSLGQGLEFLIYFQGNSAPDKSGLPSDRFSAERTGGSVSTLTIQRTQQEDSAVYLCASSFGGDSYEQYFGPGTRLTVT.

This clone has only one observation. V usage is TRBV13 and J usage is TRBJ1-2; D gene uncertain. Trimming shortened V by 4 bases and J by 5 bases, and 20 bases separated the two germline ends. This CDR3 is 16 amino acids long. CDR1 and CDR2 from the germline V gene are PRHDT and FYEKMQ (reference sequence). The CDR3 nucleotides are TGTGCCAGCAGCTCCCAGGCAGCCCTTGGTCCTTATGGCTACACCTTC. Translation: CASSSQAALGPYGYTF.

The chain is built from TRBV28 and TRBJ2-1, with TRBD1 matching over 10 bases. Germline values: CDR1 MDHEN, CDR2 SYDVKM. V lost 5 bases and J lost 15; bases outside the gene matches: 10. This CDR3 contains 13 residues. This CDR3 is CASSPTGGERRFF. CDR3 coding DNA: TGTGCCAGCAGTCCGACAGGGGGCGAACGACGGTTCTTC.

In nucleotides, the CDR3 is TGTGCCAGCAGCTCAGGGCGGGACAATGAGCAGTTCTTC. Translating it yields CASSSGRDNEQFF. This rearrangement joins TRBV5-6 to TRBJ2-1; perhaps D is TRBD1 or TRBD2 (5 bases each). Trimming stripped 3 bases from V and 5 bases from J, with 9 bases between. CDR3 length: 13 amino acids. Germline V CDR1 and CDR2: SGHDT, YYEEEE.

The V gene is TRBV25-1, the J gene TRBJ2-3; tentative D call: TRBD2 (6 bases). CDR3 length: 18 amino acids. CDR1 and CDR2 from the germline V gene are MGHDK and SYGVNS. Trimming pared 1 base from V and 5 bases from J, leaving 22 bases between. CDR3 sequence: CASSESGDWRQMGDTQYF. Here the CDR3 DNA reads TGTGCCAGCAGTGAATCGGGAGACTGGCGGCAGATGGGAGATACGCAGTATTTT.

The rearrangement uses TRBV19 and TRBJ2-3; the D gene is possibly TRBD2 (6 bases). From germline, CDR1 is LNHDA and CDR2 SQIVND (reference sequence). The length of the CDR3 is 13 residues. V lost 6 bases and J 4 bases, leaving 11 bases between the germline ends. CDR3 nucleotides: TGTGCCAGTAGCCCGCCGGGGGCAGATACGCAGTATTTT. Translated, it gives CASSPPGADTQYF.

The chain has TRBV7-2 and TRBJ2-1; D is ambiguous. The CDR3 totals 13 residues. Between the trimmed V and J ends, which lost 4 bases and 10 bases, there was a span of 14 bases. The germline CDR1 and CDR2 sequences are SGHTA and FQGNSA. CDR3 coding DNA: TGTGCCAGCAGCTCCGACCGGAACATGGAGCAGTTCTTC. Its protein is CASSSDRNMEQFF.

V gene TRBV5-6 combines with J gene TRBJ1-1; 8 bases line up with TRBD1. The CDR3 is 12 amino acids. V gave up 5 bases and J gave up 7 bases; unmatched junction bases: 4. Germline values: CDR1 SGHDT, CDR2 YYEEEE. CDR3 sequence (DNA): TGTGCCAGCAGTTTAGGACAGGGTGAAGCTTTCTTT. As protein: CASSLGQGEAFF.

CDR3 region: CASSPDSYEAFF. CDR3 in DNA: TGTGCCAGCAGCCCCGACTCCTATGAAGCTTTCTTT. This chain connects TRBV12-3 or TRBV12-4 to TRBJ1-1; D gene ambiguous. V dropped 6 bases and J dropped 7 bases, with 12 bases sitting between them. This CDR3 comprises 12 residues.

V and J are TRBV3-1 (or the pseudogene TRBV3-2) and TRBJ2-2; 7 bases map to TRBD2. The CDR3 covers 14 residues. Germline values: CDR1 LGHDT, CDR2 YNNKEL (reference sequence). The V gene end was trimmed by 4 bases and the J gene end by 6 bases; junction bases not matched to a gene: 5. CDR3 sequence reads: CASSPPAGSGELFF. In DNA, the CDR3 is TGTGCCAGCAGCCCTCCAGCGGGATCCGGGGAGCTGTTTTTT.